Listed here are 8 T cell receptor beta chains from one sample, sequenced in a study of blood T cell repertoires in COVID-19. Some clones are missing from TCRdb's copy, which holds only in-frame ones; the method was immunoSEQ multiplex PCR. The sample holds 150,000 to 200,000 clones, around four fifths seen once. Material: peripheral blood. The receptors were gathered from an elderly woman with active or convalescent COVID-19.

The CDR3 nucleotides read TGCGCCAGCAGCTTGCGGGGGGGCCCCAATGAGCAGTTCTTC. It is translated as CASSLRGGPNEQFF. The chain carries TRBV5-1 and TRBJ2-1; 8 nucleotides agree with TRBD2. The CDR3 loop spans 14 amino acids. CDR1 is SGHRS, CDR2 YFSETQ, per germline. Trimming cost V 1 base and J 6 bases; bases outside gene matches: 3.

J is TRBJ2-7 and V is TRBV7-4; 8 bases are a match to TRBD1. CDR1 and CDR2 from the germline V gene are SGHVT and SQSDAQ. The V and J ends lost 7 bases and 4 bases, in that order; junction bases with no gene match: 9. The CDR3 is 14 residues long. The CDR3 sequence is CASTLTGDLYEQYF. CDR3 nucleotides: TGTGCCAGCACCCTGACAGGGGACCTTTACGAGCAGTACTTC.

The sample holds one count of this clone. This chain uses TRBV30 with TRBJ1-1; perhaps TRBD1 as D (5 bases). V lost 4 bases and J lost 5, with 14 bases in between. CDR1 is GTSNPN and CDR2 is SVGIG in the germline V gene (reference sequence). The CDR3 consists of 13 residues. The CDR3 reads CAWIARRGTEAFF. DNA of the CDR3: TGTGCCTGGATTGCCAGGCGGGGGACTGAAGCTTTCTTT.

This clone was detected only a few times. This chain uses TRBV7-9 with TRBJ2-2; D call uncertain. V gave up 3 bases and J gave up 6 bases, with 20 bases separating them. Germline V gives CDR1 SEHNR, CDR2 FQNEAQ (reference sequence). The CDR3 sequence is 17 residues long. The CDR3 protein is CASSLRRSAALAGELFF. In DNA, the CDR3 is TGTGCCAGCAGCTTGCGAAGAAGCGCAGCCCTTGCCGGGGAGCTGTTTTTT.

This chain joins TRBV27 and TRBJ2-3; tentative D call: TRBD1 (5 bases). The CDR3 covers 15 residues. Germline CDR1 MNHEY, CDR2 SMNVEV (reference sequence). Trimming stripped 3 bases from V and 5 bases from J, with 15 bases between. The CDR3 DNA sequence: TGTGCCAGCAGTTTGCCCGGACAATTGGGAGATACGCAGTATTTT. It translates to CASSLPGQLGDTQYF.

V usage is TRBV28 and J usage is TRBJ1-2; 8 bases fit TRBD1. The CDR3 runs to 18 residues. Trimming at V came to 5 bases and at J to 5 bases, leaving 19 bases not matched to a gene. Per germline, CDR1 MDHEN and CDR2 SYDVKM. The chain's CDR3 is CASSTMTGDRVGFYGYTF. CDR3 in DNA: TGTGCCAGCAGTACCATGACAGGGGATCGAGTGGGGTTTTATGGCTACACCTTC.

J is TRBJ2-2 and V is TRBV2, with a tentative D call TRBD1 (5 bases). V was clipped by 4 bases and J by 4 bases, with 10 bases between them. This CDR3 is 14 amino acids long. From germline, CDR1 is SNHLY and CDR2 FYNNEI. Here the CDR3 reads CASSGGPGTGELFF. CDR3 DNA: TGTGCCAGCAGTGGGGGCCCAGGCACCGGGGAGCTGTTTTTT. Based on the CDR3 plus reference TRBV2 and TRBJ2-2, the full variable domain is EPEVTQTPSHQVTQMGQEVILRCVPISNHLYFYWYRQILGQKVEFLVSFYNNEISEKSEIFDDQFSVERPDGSNFTLKIRSTKLEDSAMYFCASSGGPGTGELFFGEGSRLTVL.

The genes are TRBV10-3 and TRBJ1-5, with D tentatively TRBD1 (6 bases). The CDR3 has 15 residues. Germline CDR1 reads ENHRY; CDR2 reads SYGVKD. Trimming took off 0 bases at V and 7 bases at J, with 13 bases between the two ends. CDR3 loop: CAISESRGGGQPQHF. CDR3 bases: TGTGCCATCAGTGAGTCCAGGGGCGGGGGACAGCCCCAGCATTTT.